These 23 T cell receptor beta chains came from one sample sequenced in a study of response to subunit inactivated influenza vaccine. TCRdb ran MiXCR on the RT-PCR reads and lists one entry per CDR3 protein. This sample carries approximately 230,000 distinct CDR3 sequences, 10% to 15% of them seen once, and the ten largest clones take 7.5% to 10%. The sequencing used non-naive T cells sorted from PBMCs, collected around 15 days before vaccination. The receptor set was obtained from a man aged 50 to 59 who received an inactivated influenza vaccine.

This clonotype was observed many times. The chain links TRBV29-1 to TRBJ2-5; TRBD1 agrees at 9 bases. Per the germline V gene, CDR1 is SQVTM and CDR2 is ANQGSEA. V was clipped by 7 bases and J by 3 bases; unmatched bases: 9. This CDR3 contains 14 residues. CDR3 nucleotide sequence: TGCAGCGCCGAAACCCGGGACAGGGAAGAGACCCAGTACTTC. This translates into CSAETRDREETQYF.

As regards this clonotype: The junction does not match germline at one end; this may be a read error. Here the CDR3 DNA reads TGTGCCAGCAGTTGGTCCGGTGGAACAATGAACACTGAAGCTTCCTTT. Translating it yields CASSWSGGTMNTEASF. This chain links TRBV28 with TRBJ1-1; no definite D call. The germline CDR1 and CDR2 sequences are MDHEN and SYDVKM. This CDR3 is built from 16 residues.

In this sample, this clonotype turned up a few times. The chain recombines TRBV15 with TRBJ1-1; no clear D. Germline V gene sequence: CDR1 LNHNV, CDR2 YYDKDF (reference sequence). V gave up 0 bases and J gave up 1 base, with 6 bases separating them. The CDR3 length is 14 residues. The chain's CDR3 is CATSRDQQNTEAFF. The CDR3 DNA sequence: TGTGCCACCAGCAGAGATCAGCAGAACACTGAAGCTTTCTTT.

This chain uses TRBV20-1 with TRBJ1-5; 9 bases align to TRBD1. V was clipped by 3 bases and J by 3 bases; unmatched bases: 6. CDR3 length equals 15 residues. Germline lookup yields CDR1 DFQATT and CDR2 SNEGSKA (reference sequence). CDR3 sequence reads: CSASSGTGPNQPQHF. The CDR3 region has the DNA TGCAGTGCTAGTAGCGGGACAGGGCCCAATCAGCCCCAGCATTTT.

This chain links TRBV7-2 with TRBJ2-7; D is unresolved. The germline V gene has CDR1 SGHTA and CDR2 FQGNSA. The V gene lost 5 bases and the J gene lost 0 bases, with 8 bases spanning the gap. The CDR3 spans 13 residues. CDR3 bases: TGTGCCAGCAGCCAATCAAGCTCCTACGAGCAGTACTTC. Translated, it gives CASSQSSSYEQYF.

The rearrangement joins TRBV6-2 or TRBV6-3 to TRBJ2-7; D uncertain. Trimming removed 6 bases from V and 1 base from J, with 10 bases in between. This CDR3 is 13 amino acids long. CDR1 and CDR2 (germline): MNHEY, SVGEGT. The CDR3 bases are TGTGCCAGCAGAAGGACGGAATCCTACGAGCAGTACTTC. Amino acids: CASRRTESYEQYF.

The genes are TRBV4-1 and TRBJ2-5; no reliable D call. CDR1 is MGHRA and CDR2 is YSYEKL in the germline V gene. The ends were cut back, 1 base at V and 2 bases at J, with 11 bases in the middle. The CDR3 length is 15 residues. CDR3 coding DNA: TGCGCCAGCAGCCAAGGGGTCGGTTGGCAAGAGACCCAGTACTTC. Translation: CASSQGVGWQETQYF.

This clonotype was detected many times. The V and J genes are TRBV20-1 and TRBJ2-7, with 8 positions matching TRBD1. Germline trimming cut 7 bases from V and 2 bases from J; bases unmatched to any gene: 10. The CDR3 contains 14 residues. The germline CDR1 and CDR2 sequences are DFQATT and SNEGSKA (reference sequence). CDR3 nucleotides: TGCAGTGTTACCCCCGTGACAGGGGCCTACGAGCAGTACTTC. This encodes CSVTPVTGAYEQYF.

J is TRBJ2-7 and V is TRBV6-2 or TRBV6-3; D is possibly TRBD1 or TRBD2 (5 bases each). The CDR3 runs 20 residues. The ends were cut back, 3 bases at V and 0 bases at J, with 27 bases in the middle. CDR1 and CDR2 from the germline V gene are MNHEY and SVGEGT. For the CDR3, the DNA is TGTGCCAGCAGTTATATACACCGGGACGGCTTTTCCCCCTTCTCCTACGAGCAGTACTTC. Translating it yields CASSYIHRDGFSPFSYEQYF.

The rearrangement joins TRBV20-1 to TRBJ1-4, with D maybe TRBD1 (6 bases). There are 14 residues in the CDR3. Germline-derived CDR1 and CDR2 are DFQATT and SNEGSKA (reference sequence). Trimming shortened V by 1 base and J by 5 bases, and 11 bases separated the two germline ends. CDR3: CSARGYGTNEKLFF. Here the CDR3 DNA reads TGCAGTGCTAGAGGGTACGGGACAAATGAAAAACTGTTTTTT.

J is TRBJ1-3 and V is TRBV7-6; 7 bases fit TRBD1. The CDR3 extends over 21 amino acids. In germline, CDR1 is SGHVS, CDR2 FNYEAQ. V was pared by 0 bases and J by 0 bases, with 17 bases of the junction left unmatched. The CDR3 sequence: CASSLAFSTGSGLSSGNTIYF. CDR3 bases: TGTGCCAGCAGCTTAGCCTTCTCGACAGGGTCGGGACTTAGCTCTGGAAACACCATATATTTT.

This clonotype was seen many times. V and J are TRBV20-1 and TRBJ2-1; TRBD2 might be the D (5 bases). V lost 6 bases to trimming and J lost 5 bases, with 23 bases between them. Per the germline V gene, CDR1 is DFQATT and CDR2 is SNEGSKA (reference sequence). The CDR3 extends over 16 amino acids. CDR3 DNA: TGCAGTGCGATGTCCCCGATAGGAGCGGAAGACAATGAGCAGTTCTTC. It translates to CSAMSPIGAEDNEQFF.

This clonotype was detected a few times. The chain is built from TRBV11-2 and TRBJ2-4; a weak D match, TRBD1 (6 bases). CDR1 is SGHAT, CDR2 FQNNGV, per germline. CDR3 length: 14 amino acids. V was pared by 3 bases and J by 8 bases, with 14 bases between. CDR3: CASSFGRGRDIQYF. CDR3 nucleotide sequence: TGTGCCAGCAGCTTTGGCAGGGGTAGAGACATTCAGTACTTC.

The chain uses TRBV5-6 and TRBJ2-1; D is possibly TRBD2 (5 bases). The CDR3 is 16 amino acids. CDR1 SGHDT and CDR2 YYEEEE come from the germline V gene. Trimming removed 6 bases from V and 7 bases from J, with 23 bases in between. This CDR3 reads CASNTGRRSFWNEQFF. CDR3 nucleotides: TGTGCCAGCAACACCGGCCGGAGGAGCTTTTGGAATGAGCAGTTCTTC.

This clonotype was seen ten or more times. The chain recombines TRBV24-1 with TRBJ1-6; unclear D gene. V lost 3 bases and J lost 10, with 3 bases in between. This CDR3 has 11 amino acids. Germline V gene lookup returns CDR1 KGHDR and CDR2 SFDVKD. The CDR3: CATSDESPLHF. The CDR3 DNA reads as TGTGCCACCAGTGATGAATCACCCCTCCACTTT.

This clonotype was detected a few times. The chain recombines TRBV9 with TRBJ1-1; D gene uncertain. V dropped 0 bases and J dropped 0 bases, with 3 bases sitting between them. Germline CDR1 reads SGDLS; CDR2 reads YYNGEE. The CDR3 contains 13 residues. CDR3 nucleotides: TGTGCCAGCAGCGTAGTTCTGAACACTGAAGCTTTCTTT. Protein sequence: CASSVVLNTEAFF.

The rearrangement uses TRBV12-3 or TRBV12-4 and TRBJ1-2; D gene uncertain. Trimming shortened V by 2 bases and J by 8 bases, and 15 bases separated the two germline ends. This CDR3 has 14 amino acids. The CDR3 spells CASSLSYRGNGYTF. CDR3 nucleotides: TGTGCCAGCAGTTTAAGTTATCGGGGAAACGGCTACACCTTC.

This clonotype has only a few counts. The V call is TRBV7-9, the J call TRBJ2-3; D is ambiguous. V shed 7 bases and J shed 2 bases, with 10 bases lying between them. This CDR3 contains 13 residues. Germline V lookup: CDR1 SEHNR, CDR2 FQNEAQ (reference sequence). The CDR3 DNA is TGTGCCAGCAACCTCTCCCCCACAGATACGCAGTATTTT. Translation: CASNLSPTDTQYF.

The chain uses TRBV7-9 and TRBJ2-7; possible D gene TRBD2, 6 bases. V shed 5 bases and J shed 2 bases, with 13 bases lying between them. This CDR3 contains 14 residues. The V gene's germline CDR1 is SEHNR and CDR2 FQNEAQ (reference sequence). The CDR3 reads CASSVSGYPYEQYF. CDR3 coding DNA: TGTGCCAGCAGCGTCAGCGGGTACCCCTACGAGCAGTACTTC.

The chain joins TRBV4-3 to TRBJ2-4; possible D gene TRBD1, 6 bases. Germline assignment: CDR1 LGHNA and CDR2 YSLEER. Deletions cut 0 bases from V and 10 bases from J, with 13 bases between. The CDR3 loop spans 14 amino acids. This chain's CDR3 is CASSQDRQGQIQYF. Here the CDR3 DNA reads TGCGCCAGCAGCCAAGATAGGCAGGGGCAAATTCAGTACTTC.

The table lists this clonotype with many counts. The V call is TRBV5-5, the J call TRBJ2-5; D remains unclear. Between the trimmed V and J ends, which lost 4 bases and 0 bases, there was a span of 7 bases. Germline CDR1 SGHKS, CDR2 YYEKEE (reference sequence). The CDR3 is made up of 13 amino acids. The CDR3, as DNA: TGTGCCAGCAGCCAGGCTTACCAAGAGACCCAGTACTTC. As protein: CASSQAYQETQYF.

The gene calls are TRBV20-1 and TRBJ1-5, with 8 bases fitting TRBD1. Germline V lookup: CDR1 DFQATT, CDR2 SNEGSKA (reference sequence). After removal of 6 bases from V and 2 bases from J, the junction contained 6 bases not matched to a gene. The CDR3 sequence is 14 residues long. CDR3 sequence reads: CSATKTGGNQPQHF. The CDR3, as DNA: TGCAGTGCCACCAAGACAGGGGGCAATCAGCCCCAGCATTTT.

This clonotype was seen a few times. V gene TRBV4-1 combines with J gene TRBJ2-1, with 8 bases matching TRBD2. The CDR3 sequence is 14 residues long. Germline CDR1 is MGHRA and CDR2 is YSYEKL. J gave up 13 bases and V 0 bases, and 8 bases lay outside the gene matches. CDR3 nucleotide sequence: TGCGCCAGCAGCCAAGATTATGGCGGGAGGCCACAGTTCTTC. Residues: CASSQDYGGRPQFF.